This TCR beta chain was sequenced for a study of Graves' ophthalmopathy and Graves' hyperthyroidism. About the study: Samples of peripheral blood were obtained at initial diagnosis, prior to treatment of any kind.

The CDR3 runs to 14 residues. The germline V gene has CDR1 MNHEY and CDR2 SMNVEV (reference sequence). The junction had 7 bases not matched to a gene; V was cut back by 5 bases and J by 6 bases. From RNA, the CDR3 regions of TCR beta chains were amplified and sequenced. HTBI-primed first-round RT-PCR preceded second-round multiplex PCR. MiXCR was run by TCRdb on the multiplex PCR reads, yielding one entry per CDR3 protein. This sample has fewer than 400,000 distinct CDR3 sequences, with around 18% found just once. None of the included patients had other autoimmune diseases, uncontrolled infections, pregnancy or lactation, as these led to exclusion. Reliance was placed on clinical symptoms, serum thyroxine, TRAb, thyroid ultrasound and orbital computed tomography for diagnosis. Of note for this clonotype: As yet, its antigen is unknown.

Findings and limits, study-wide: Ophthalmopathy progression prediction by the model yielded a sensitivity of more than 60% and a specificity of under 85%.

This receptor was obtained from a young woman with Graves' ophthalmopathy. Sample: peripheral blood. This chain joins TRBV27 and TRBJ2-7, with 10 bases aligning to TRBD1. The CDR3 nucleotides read TGTGCCAGCAGTCGGACAGGGGGAGAATTCGAGCAGTACTTC. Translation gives CASSRTGGEFEQYF.